This T cell receptor (beta chain) was recovered during a study of response to subunit inactivated influenza vaccine. Trimming took off 6 bases at V and 6 bases at J, with 9 bases between the two ends. Germline V lookup: CDR1 DFQATT, CDR2 SNEGSKA (reference sequence). There are 10 residues in the CDR3. TCRdb re-called the RT-PCR reads with MiXCR, one entry per CDR3 protein. The profile shows over 450,000 distinct CDR3 sequences, approximately 13% of them singletons. In this sample, this clonotype turned up many times. The chain combines TRBV20-1 with TRBJ2-7, with D unclear. The specimen was PBMCs from blood, collected 40 to 50 days after vaccination. The clonotype comes from a man aged 45-65 years who received an inactivated influenza vaccine. CDR3 sequence (DNA): TGCAGTGCGGTCGCGCTCGAGCAGTACTTC. Its protein product is CSAVALEQYF.